The 20 T cell receptor beta chains below come from one sample, sequenced in a study of blood T cell repertoires in COVID-19. TCRdb keeps only in-frame clones here, not all; method: immunoSEQ multiplex PCR. In the table there are fewer than 250,000 clones, 85% to 90% of which are singletons. The sequenced sample was peripheral blood. The receptors here all came from a man aged 55 to 70 with acute or convalescent COVID-19.

The V gene is TRBV11-3, the J gene TRBJ1-2, with a tentative D call TRBD1 (6 bases). This CDR3 is 12 amino acids long. Germline V gene lookup returns CDR1 SGHNT and CDR2 YENEEA. V gave up 5 bases and J gave up 8 bases, with 12 bases separating them. The CDR3 DNA reads as TGTGCCAGCAGCCAAAATGGACAGGGCTACACCTTC. Its protein product is CASSQNGQGYTF.

This chain connects TRBV11-3 to TRBJ2-3; weak D call: TRBD1 (5 bases). Trimming left V 5 bases short and J 2 bases short, with 11 bases between. The CDR3 length is 14 residues. Looked up from germline, CDR1 is SGHNT and CDR2 is YENEEA. The CDR3 DNA reads as TGTGCCAGCAGCCCAGGGTCAGTCACAGATACGCAGTATTTT. Amino acids: CASSPGSVTDTQYF.

The rearrangement uses TRBV27 and TRBJ1-6; TRBD1 matches at 7 bases. Germline-derived CDR1 and CDR2 are MNHEY and SMNVEV (reference sequence). V was pared by 6 bases and J by 9 bases, with 14 bases of the junction left unmatched. The CDR3 is 16 residues long. The CDR3 loop is CASSIMGQGGGSPLHF. The CDR3 DNA reads TGTGCCAGCAGCATAATGGGGCAGGGGGGAGGTTCACCCCTCCACTTT.

This rearrangement joins TRBV5-1 to TRBJ1-1, with 7 bases fitting TRBD1. The CDR3 consists of 15 residues. Germline lookup yields CDR1 SGHRS and CDR2 YFSETQ. The junction had 6 bases not matched to a gene; V was cut back by 0 bases and J by 4 bases. CDR3 amino acids: CASSLAGHRGTEAFF. The CDR3 DNA reads TGCGCCAGCAGCTTGGCCGGTCACAGGGGCACTGAAGCTTTCTTT.

The chain employs TRBV6-5 and TRBJ2-3; TRBD2 aligns across 7 bases. Unmatched junction bases numbered 4, after V lost 6 bases and J lost 7 bases. The CDR3 extends over 12 amino acids. CDR1 and CDR2 (germline): MNHEY, SVGAGI. The chain's CDR3 is CASSPGGYTQYF. The DNA for the CDR3 is TGTGCCAGCAGCCCGGGGGGATATACGCAGTATTTT.

CDR3 in amino acids: CASSPFPVGQVAEAFF. CDR3 DNA: TGTGCCAGCTCACCCTTCCCCGTTGGCCAGGTCGCTGAAGCTTTCTTT. This chain links TRBV18 with TRBJ1-1; no clear D gene. CDR1 is KGHSH and CDR2 is LQKENI in the germline V gene. The ends were cut back, 3 bases at V and 6 bases at J, with 20 bases in the middle. The CDR3 covers 16 residues.

This sequence joins TRBV6-5 and TRBJ1-2, with D hard to call. Trimming left V 6 bases short and J 6 bases short, with 11 bases between. The CDR3 consists of 12 residues. Per germline, CDR1 MNHEY and CDR2 SVGAGI. The CDR3 DNA sequence: TGTGCCAGCAGCCCCGGGATTAATGGCTACACCTTC. Translated, it gives CASSPGINGYTF.

The chain uses TRBV5-1 and TRBJ2-5; D not certain. The CDR3 sequence is 12 residues long. CDR1 and CDR2 (germline): SGHRS, YFSETQ. Deletions cut 2 bases from V and 5 bases from J, with 7 bases between. This chain's CDR3 is CASSLISETQYF. Written as DNA, the CDR3 is TGCGCCAGCAGCTTAATTAGCGAGACCCAGTACTTC. Full variable domain (outside the CDR3, taken from reference TRBV5-1 and TRBJ2-5): KAGVTQTPRYLIKTRGQQVTLSCSPISGHRSVSWYQQTPGQGLQFLFEYFSETQRNKGNFPGRFSGRQFSNSRSEMNVSTLELGDSALYLCASSLISETQYFGPGTRLLVL.

This clone appeared once. The J gene is TRBJ2-2, the V gene TRBV28; 8 bases map to TRBD1. CDR3 length equals 15 residues. V trimming: 5 bases; J trimming: 2 bases; junction bases outside the gene matches: 4. From germline, CDR1 is MDHEN and CDR2 SYDVKM. CDR3 bases: TGTGCCAGCAGTCCTGGGACAGGTAACACCGGGGAGCTGTTTTTT. Its protein is CASSPGTGNTGELFF.

The chain combines TRBV29-1 with TRBJ2-6; TRBD1 matches at 9 bases. The junction had 9 bases not matched to a gene; V was cut back by 6 bases and J by 3 bases. Germline V gene data show CDR1 as SQVTM and CDR2 as ANQGSEA. The CDR3 runs 16 residues. Here the CDR3 DNA reads TGCAGCGTCCCGGGACAGGGTTTATTTGGGGCCAACGTCCTGACTTTC. Translation gives CSVPGQGLFGANVLTF.

With regard to this clone: Germline is not matched at one junction end, which may reflect a read error. The chain has TRBV3-1 (or the pseudogene TRBV3-2) and TRBJ2-7, with unresolved D. CDR3 length equals 13 residues. CDR1 and CDR2 (germline): LGHDT, YNNKEL (reference sequence). The DNA for the CDR3 is TGTGCCAGCAGCCCCTTGGGCTCCCACGAGCAGTACTTC. Its translation: CASSPLGSHEQYF.

The rearrangement links TRBV5-4 to TRBJ2-5; the match to TRBD2 covers 7 bases. V lost 4 bases and J lost 5; bases outside the gene matches: 14. Per germline, CDR1 SGHNT and CDR2 YYREEE (reference sequence). This CDR3 contains 16 residues. The CDR3 nucleotides are TGTGCCAGCAGCCTGGCAACGGGACTAAGGGATGAGACCCAGTACTTC. Protein: CASSLATGLRDETQYF. The full variable domain, its missing parts supplied by reference TRBV5-4 and TRBJ2-5, is ETGVTQSPTHLIKTRGQQVTLRCSSQSGHNTVSWYQQALGQGPQFIFQYYREEENGRGNFPPRFSGLQFPNYSSELNVNALELDDSALYLCASSLATGLRDETQYFGPGTRLLVL.

The chain couples TRBV28 to TRBJ2-2, with TRBD2 identical over 11 bases. Germline V CDR1 and CDR2: MDHEN, SYDVKM. V lost 2 bases, J lost 4 bases, and 3 bases stayed unmatched. This CDR3 has 16 amino acids. The CDR3 coding sequence is TGTGCCAGCAGTTTAGTTAGCGGGGGGGCCACCGGGGAGCTGTTTTTT. Protein product: CASSLVSGGATGELFF.

This clone was seen a few times. V gene TRBV7-2 combines with J gene TRBJ2-6; no definite D call. This CDR3 spans 16 amino acids. The ends were cut back, 0 bases at V and 0 bases at J, with 6 bases in the middle. The germline V gene encodes CDR1 SGHTA and CDR2 FQGNSA. The CDR3 DNA reads TGTGCCAGCAGCTTAGCCCTGAGCTCTGGGGCCAACGTCCTGACTTTC. Its translation is CASSLALSSGANVLTF.

This chain links TRBV12-5 with TRBJ1-4; the match to TRBD1 covers 10 bases. The CDR3 loop spans 14 amino acids. The germline gives CDR1 LGHNT, CDR2 FRNRAP. The V gene end was trimmed by 6 bases and the J gene end by 8 bases; junction bases not matched to a gene: 6. CDR3: CASGTGTGDEKLFF. The CDR3, as DNA: TGTGCTAGTGGCACCGGGACAGGGGACGAAAAACTGTTTTTT.

This clone came up a few times. V gene TRBV6-2 or TRBV6-3 combines with J gene TRBJ2-1, with 11 nucleotides matching TRBD2. The CDR3 is 15 residues long. Germline lookup yields CDR1 MNHEY and CDR2 SVGEGT. V lost 6 bases, J lost 3 bases, and 4 bases stayed unmatched. DNA for the CDR3: TGTGCCAGCAGCTTTACTAGCGGGGGCTACAATGAGCAGTTCTTC. This encodes CASSFTSGGYNEQFF.

The chain combines TRBV3-1 (or the pseudogene TRBV3-2) with TRBJ1-6, with D hard to call. Trimming pared 3 bases from V and 0 bases from J, leaving 9 bases between. The CDR3 totals 16 residues. The germline V gene encodes CDR1 LGHDT and CDR2 YNNKEL (reference sequence). DNA for the CDR3: TGTGCCAGCAGCCAGGAACAGAGCTCCTATAATTCACCCCTCCACTTT. It translates to CASSQEQSSYNSPLHF.

The rearrangement links TRBV6-6 to TRBJ2-5; TRBD2 matches at 10 bases. Germline V gene lookup returns CDR1 MNHNY and CDR2 SVGAGI (reference sequence). CDR3 size: 14 residues. V dropped 6 bases and J dropped 1; count of bases not matched to a gene: 2. CDR3 sequence: CASSLAGAQETQYF. In DNA, the CDR3 is TGTGCCAGCAGCCTAGCGGGGGCCCAAGAGACCCAGTACTTC.

J is TRBJ2-6 and V is TRBV6-5, with 7 bases fitting TRBD2. The trim removed 1 base at V and 4 bases at J, leaving 4 bases unmatched. The CDR3 runs to 16 residues. CDR1 and CDR2 (germline): MNHEY, SVGAGI. The CDR3 protein is CASSYLTAGGANVLTF. CDR3 in DNA: TGTGCCAGCAGTTACTTGACAGCGGGGGGGGCCAACGTCCTGACTTTC.

The rearrangement links TRBV3-1 (or the pseudogene TRBV3-2) to TRBJ1-4; D is possibly TRBD1 (5 bases). CDR1 and CDR2 from the germline V gene are LGHDT and YNNKEL (reference sequence). Trimming removed 1 base from V and 3 bases from J, with 9 bases in between. The CDR3 covers 15 residues. The CDR3 nucleotides read TGTGCCAGCAGCCAAGTTGGGGGGTCTAATGAAAAACTGTTTTTT. Amino acid sequence: CASSQVGGSNEKLFF.